Listed here is a single T cell receptor (beta chain). Its target is unknown. Data came from immunoSEQ multiplex PCR; TCRdb stores just in-frame clones and leaves some out. This sample has 96,000 or so clones, with roughly 90% found just once. This entry comes from a study of graft-versus-host responses after intestinal transplantation. Across the whole study: Transplant recipients had multivisceral, liver-intestinal, or isolated intestinal grafts.

Findings of the study overall: Investigators detected GvH clones in recipient marrow, with some emerging earlier in ileum or blood. The highest levels of circulating GvH clones went along with early declines in HvG clones after transplant.

Germline V gene sequence: CDR1 MNHNS, CDR2 SASEGT. V was pared by 2 bases and J by 14 bases, with 16 bases between. This CDR3 region has 14 residues. Here the sequenced sample was unstimulated CD4+ T cells sorted from spleen or lymph node cells, taken before intestinal transplant. This sequence originates from a human donor who received an intestinal transplant. The rearrangement uses TRBV6-1 and TRBJ1-6; D not certain. CDR3 loop: CASSESRRLLSLHF. The CDR3 bases are TGTGCCAGCAGTGAATCGAGGCGGCTTTTATCCCTCCACTTT.